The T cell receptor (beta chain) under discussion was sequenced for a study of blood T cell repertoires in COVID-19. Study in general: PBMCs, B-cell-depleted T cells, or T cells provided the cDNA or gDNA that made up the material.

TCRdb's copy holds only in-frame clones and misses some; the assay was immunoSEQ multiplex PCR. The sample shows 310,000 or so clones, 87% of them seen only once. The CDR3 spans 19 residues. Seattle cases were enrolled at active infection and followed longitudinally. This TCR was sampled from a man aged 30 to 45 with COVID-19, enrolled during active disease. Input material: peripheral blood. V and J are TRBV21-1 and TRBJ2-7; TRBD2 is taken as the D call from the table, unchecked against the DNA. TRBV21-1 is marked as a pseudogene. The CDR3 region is CASSRTSGREMVFYYEQYF. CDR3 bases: TGTGCCAGCAGCAGGACTAGCGGGAGAGAAATGGTATTTTACTACGAGCAGTACTTC.